What follows are 3 T cell receptor beta chains derived from one specimen sequenced in a study of CD8 T cells in Susac syndrome. Random hexamers primed reverse transcription of about 0.45 to 1 ug RNA. TCRdb redid the calling of the immunoSEQ multiplex PCR reads with MiXCR, one entry per CDR3 protein. The profile shows more than 90,000 distinct CDR3 sequences, about 92% of them singletons. The material sequenced was CD4+ T cells from PBMCs. Source of these receptors: a human donor with multiple sclerosis.

The chain is built from TRBV2 and TRBJ2-1; TRBD2 aligns across 11 bases. The CDR3 sequence is 15 residues long. Germline V gene data show CDR1 as SNHLY and CDR2 as FYNNEI. V shed 5 bases and J 8 bases; nucleotides not matched to a gene: 8. The CDR3 DNA reads TGTGCCAGCAGTCGGACTAGCGGGCTTACGGATGAGCAGTTCTTC. Translated: CASSRTSGLTDEQFF. Filled out from reference TRBV2 and TRBJ2-1, the complete variable domain reads EPEVTQTPSHQVTQMGQEVILRCVPISNHLYFYWYRQILGQKVEFLVSFYNNEISEKSEIFDDQFSVERPDGSNFTLKIRSTKLEDSAMYFCASSRTSGLTDEQFFGPGTRLTVL.

The chain uses TRBV28 and TRBJ2-5; 8 bases are a match to TRBD1. This CDR3 comprises 14 residues. Germline-derived CDR1 and CDR2 are MDHEN and SYDVKM. V was pared by 3 bases and J by 5 bases, with 5 bases of the junction left unmatched. Here the CDR3 reads CASSLVGDRETQYF. The CDR3 DNA reads TGTGCCAGCAGTTTGGTCGGGGACAGGGAGACCCAGTACTTC.

The chain couples TRBV14 to TRBJ2-7, with D perhaps matching TRBD2 (5 bases). In germline, CDR1 is SGHDN, CDR2 FVKESK. The CDR3 length is 12 residues. V was trimmed by 1 base and J by 6 bases, leaving 7 bases between them. The CDR3 nucleotides are TGTGCCAGCAGCCAAGTGAGGGCCGAGCAGTACTTC. Translating gives CASSQVRAEQYF.